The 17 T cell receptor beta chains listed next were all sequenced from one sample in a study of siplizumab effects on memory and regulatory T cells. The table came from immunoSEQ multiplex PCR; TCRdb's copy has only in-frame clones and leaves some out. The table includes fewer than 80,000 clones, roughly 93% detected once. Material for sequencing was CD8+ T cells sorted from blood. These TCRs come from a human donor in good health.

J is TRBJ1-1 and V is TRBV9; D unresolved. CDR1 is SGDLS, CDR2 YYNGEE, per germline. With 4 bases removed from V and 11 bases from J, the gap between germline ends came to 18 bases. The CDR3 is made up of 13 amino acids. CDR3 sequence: CASSPPRELNAFF. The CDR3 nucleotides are TGTGCCAGCAGCCCCCCGCGGGAACTAAACGCTTTCTTT. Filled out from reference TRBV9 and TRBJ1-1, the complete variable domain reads DSGVTQTPKHLITATGQRVTLRCSPRSGDLSVYWYQQSLDQGLQFLIQYYNGEERAKGNILERFSAQQFPDLHSELNLSSLELGDSALYFCASSPPRELNAFFGQGTRLTVV.

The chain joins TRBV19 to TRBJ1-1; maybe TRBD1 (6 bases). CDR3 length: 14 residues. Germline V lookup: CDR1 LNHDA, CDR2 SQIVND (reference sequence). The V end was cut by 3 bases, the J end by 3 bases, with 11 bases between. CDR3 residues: CASSIRGLHTEAFF. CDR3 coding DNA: TGTGCCAGTAGTATCCGGGGGCTCCACACTGAAGCTTTCTTT.

CDR3 in DNA: TGCGCCAGCAGCTTGGACGGTAACTATGGCTACACCTTC. It specifies CASSLDGNYGYTF. The rearrangement uses TRBV5-1 and TRBJ1-2; D unresolved. Germline CDR1 and CDR2: SGHRS and YFSETQ. There are 13 residues in the CDR3. The V end lost 0 bases, the J end lost 1 base, and 4 bases lay between the germline ends.

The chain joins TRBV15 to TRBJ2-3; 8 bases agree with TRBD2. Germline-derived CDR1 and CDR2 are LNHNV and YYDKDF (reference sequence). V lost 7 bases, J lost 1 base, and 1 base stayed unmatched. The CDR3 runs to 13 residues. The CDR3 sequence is CATNGGGTDTQYF. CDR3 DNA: TGTGCCACCAACGGGGGGGGCACAGATACGCAGTATTTT.

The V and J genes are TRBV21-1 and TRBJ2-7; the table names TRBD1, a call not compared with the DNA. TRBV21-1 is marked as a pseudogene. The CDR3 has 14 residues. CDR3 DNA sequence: TGTGCCAGCATCCCGGGACAGGGGGCTGACGAGCAGTACTTC. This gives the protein CASIPGQGADEQYF.

The CDR3 nucleotides read TGTGCCAGCAGTTATTTGAGGGAAGGCACCGGGGAGCTGTTTTTT. Translating it yields CASSYLREGTGELFF. V and J are TRBV6-5 and TRBJ2-2; possible D gene TRBD2, 5 bases. Trimming stripped 3 bases from V and 4 bases from J, with 12 bases between. Germline lookup yields CDR1 MNHEY and CDR2 SVGAGI. The CDR3 is 15 residues long.

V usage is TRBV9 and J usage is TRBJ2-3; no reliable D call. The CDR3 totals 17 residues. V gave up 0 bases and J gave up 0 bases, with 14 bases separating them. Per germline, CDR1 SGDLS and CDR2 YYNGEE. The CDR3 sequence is CASSVGFTDPSTDTQYF. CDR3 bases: TGTGCCAGCAGCGTAGGGTTCACAGATCCCAGCACAGATACGCAGTATTTT.

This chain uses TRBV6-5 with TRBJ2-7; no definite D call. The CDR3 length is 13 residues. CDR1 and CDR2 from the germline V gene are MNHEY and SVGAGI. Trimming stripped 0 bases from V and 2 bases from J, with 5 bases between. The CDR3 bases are TGTGCCAGCAGTTACTCGAATCCCTACGAGCAGTACTTC. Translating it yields CASSYSNPYEQYF.

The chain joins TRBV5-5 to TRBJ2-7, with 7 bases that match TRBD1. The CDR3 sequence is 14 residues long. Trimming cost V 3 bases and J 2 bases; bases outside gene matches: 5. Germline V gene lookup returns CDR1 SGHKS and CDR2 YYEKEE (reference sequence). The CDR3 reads CASSSGQLTYEQYF. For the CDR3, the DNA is TGTGCCAGCAGCTCGGGACAGCTTACCTACGAGCAGTACTTC. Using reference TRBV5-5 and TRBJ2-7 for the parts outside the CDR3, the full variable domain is DAGVTQSPTHLIKTRGQQVTLRCSPISGHKSVSWYQQVLGQGPQFIFQYYEKEERGRGNFPDRFSARQFPNYSSELNVNALLLGDSALYLCASSSGQLTYEQYFGPGTRLTVT.

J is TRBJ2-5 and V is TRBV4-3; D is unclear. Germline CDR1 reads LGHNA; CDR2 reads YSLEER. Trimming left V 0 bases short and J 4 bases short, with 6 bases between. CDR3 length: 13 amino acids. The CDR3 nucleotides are TGCGCCAGCAGCCAAGATATCGGAGAGACCCAGTACTTC. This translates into CASSQDIGETQYF.

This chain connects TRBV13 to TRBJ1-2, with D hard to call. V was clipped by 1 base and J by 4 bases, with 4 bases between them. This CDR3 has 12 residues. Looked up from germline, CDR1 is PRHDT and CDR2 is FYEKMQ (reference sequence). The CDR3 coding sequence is TGTGCCAGCAGCTTAGCACCCTATGGCTACACCTTC. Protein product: CASSLAPYGYTF.

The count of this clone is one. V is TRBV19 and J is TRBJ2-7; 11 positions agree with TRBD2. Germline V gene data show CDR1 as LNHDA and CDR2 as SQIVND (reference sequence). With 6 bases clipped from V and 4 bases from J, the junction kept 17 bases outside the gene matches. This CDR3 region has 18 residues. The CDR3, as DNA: TGTGCCAGTAGCATTAGCGGGGGGGCTCGCGGGATAAATTACGAGCAGTACTTC. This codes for CASSISGGARGINYEQYF.

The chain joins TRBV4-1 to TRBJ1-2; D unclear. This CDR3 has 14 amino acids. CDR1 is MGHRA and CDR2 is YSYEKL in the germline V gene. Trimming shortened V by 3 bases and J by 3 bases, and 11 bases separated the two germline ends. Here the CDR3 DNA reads TGCGCCAGCAGCCAGGATGACACGTACTATGGCTACACCTTC. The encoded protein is CASSQDDTYYGYTF.

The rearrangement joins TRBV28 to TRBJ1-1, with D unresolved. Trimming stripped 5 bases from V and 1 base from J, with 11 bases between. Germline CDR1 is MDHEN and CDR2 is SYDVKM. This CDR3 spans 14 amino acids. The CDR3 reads CASSPRGRNTEAFF. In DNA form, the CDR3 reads TGTGCCAGCAGTCCTAGAGGGAGGAACACTGAAGCTTTCTTT. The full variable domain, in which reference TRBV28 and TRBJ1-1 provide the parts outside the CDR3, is DVKVTQSSRYLVKRTGEKVFLECVQDMDHENMFWYRQDPGLGLRLIYFSYDVKMKEKGDIPEGYSVSREKKERFSLILESASTNQTSMYLCASSPRGRNTEAFFGQGTRLTVV.

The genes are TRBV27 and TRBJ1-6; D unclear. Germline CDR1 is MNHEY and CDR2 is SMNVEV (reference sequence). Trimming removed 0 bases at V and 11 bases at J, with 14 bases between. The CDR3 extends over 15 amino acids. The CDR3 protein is CASSLSLGQRTPLHF. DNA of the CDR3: TGTGCCAGCAGTTTATCGTTGGGTCAGCGGACACCCCTCCACTTT.

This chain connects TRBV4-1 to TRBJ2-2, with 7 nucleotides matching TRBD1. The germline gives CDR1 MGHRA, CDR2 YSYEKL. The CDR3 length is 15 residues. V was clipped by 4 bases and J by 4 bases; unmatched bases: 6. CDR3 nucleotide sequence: TGCGCCAGCAGCCGACAGGGTGAGGTCACCGGGGAGCTGTTTTTT. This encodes CASSRQGEVTGELFF.

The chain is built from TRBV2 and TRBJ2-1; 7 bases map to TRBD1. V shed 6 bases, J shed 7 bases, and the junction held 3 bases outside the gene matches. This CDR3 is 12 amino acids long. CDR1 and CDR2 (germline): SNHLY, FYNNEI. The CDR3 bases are TGTGCCAGCAGACGACAGGGTAATGAGCAGTTCTTC. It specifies CASRRQGNEQFF.